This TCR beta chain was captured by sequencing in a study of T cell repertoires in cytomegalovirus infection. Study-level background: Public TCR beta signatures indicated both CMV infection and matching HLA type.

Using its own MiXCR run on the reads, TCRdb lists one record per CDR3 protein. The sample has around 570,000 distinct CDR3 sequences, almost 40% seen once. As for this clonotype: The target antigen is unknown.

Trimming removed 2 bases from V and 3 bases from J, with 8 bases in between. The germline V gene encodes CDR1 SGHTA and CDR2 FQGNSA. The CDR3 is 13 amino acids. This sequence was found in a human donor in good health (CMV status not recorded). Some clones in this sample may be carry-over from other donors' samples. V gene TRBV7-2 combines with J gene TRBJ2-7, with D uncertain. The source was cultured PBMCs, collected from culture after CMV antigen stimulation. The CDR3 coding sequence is TGTGCCAGCAGCTTAATTTCGGTCTACGAGCAGTACTTC. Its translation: CASSLISVYEQYF.